Sequencing of this T cell receptor (beta chain) was carried out in a study of Graves' ophthalmopathy and Graves' hyperthyroidism. Study-wide results and limits: This model predicted ophthalmopathy progression (sensitivity roughly 70%, specificity 72% to 80%). Most expanded clonotypes in thyroid above 0.001 frequency also showed up in blood.

This clonotype was found many times. The target antigen is unknown. This CDR3 is built from 13 residues. Per the germline V gene, CDR1 is SGHRS and CDR2 is YFSETQ. Trimming took off 0 bases at V and 2 bases at J, with 5 bases between the two ends. TCR beta CDR3 regions were amplified from RNA transcripts. HTBI primers were employed in first-round RT-PCR, then a second-round multiplex PCR followed. TCRdb analysed the multiplex PCR reads with MiXCR anew, one entry per CDR3 protein. The table has 200,000 to 250,000 distinct CDR3 sequences, around a fifth seen once; the top ten hold approximately 39%. Sequenced: peripheral blood. This chain joins TRBV5-1 and TRBJ1-2; no definite D call. The receptor was isolated from a woman aged 50 to 60 with Graves' ophthalmopathy. The CDR3 nucleotides are TGCGCCAGCAGCTTGGAGAGGAACTATGGCTACACCTTC. It yields the protein CASSLERNYGYTF. The entire variable domain, with the rest obtained from reference TRBV5-1 and TRBJ1-2, is as follows: KAGVTQTPRYLIKTRGQQVTLSCSPISGHRSVSWYQQTPGQGLQFLFEYFSETQRNKGNFPGRFSGRQFSNSRSEMNVSTLELGDSALYLCASSLERNYGYTFGSGTRLTVV.